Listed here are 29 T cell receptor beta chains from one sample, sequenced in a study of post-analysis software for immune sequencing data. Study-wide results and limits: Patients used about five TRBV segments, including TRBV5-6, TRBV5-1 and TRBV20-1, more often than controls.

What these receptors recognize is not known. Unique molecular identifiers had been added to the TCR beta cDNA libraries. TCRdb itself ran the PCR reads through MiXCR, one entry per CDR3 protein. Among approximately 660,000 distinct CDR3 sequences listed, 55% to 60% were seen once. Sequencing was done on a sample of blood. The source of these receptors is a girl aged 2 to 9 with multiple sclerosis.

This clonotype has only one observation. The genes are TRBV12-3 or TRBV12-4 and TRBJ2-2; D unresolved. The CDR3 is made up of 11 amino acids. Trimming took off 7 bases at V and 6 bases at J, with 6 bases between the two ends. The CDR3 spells CASKLAGELFF. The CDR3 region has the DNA TGTGCCAGCAAACTGGCCGGGGAGCTGTTTTTT.

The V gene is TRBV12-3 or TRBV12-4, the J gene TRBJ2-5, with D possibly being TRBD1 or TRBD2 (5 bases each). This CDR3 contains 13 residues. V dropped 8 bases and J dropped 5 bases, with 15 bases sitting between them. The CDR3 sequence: CASGKGTGETQYF. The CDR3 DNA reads TGTGCCAGCGGAAAAGGGACCGGGGAGACCCAGTACTTC.

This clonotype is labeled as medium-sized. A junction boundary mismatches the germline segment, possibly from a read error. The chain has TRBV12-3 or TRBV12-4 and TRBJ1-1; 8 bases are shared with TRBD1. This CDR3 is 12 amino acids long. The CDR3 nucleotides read TGCGCCAGCAGCACAGGGGGCACTGAAGCTTTCTTT. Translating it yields CASSTGGTEAFF.

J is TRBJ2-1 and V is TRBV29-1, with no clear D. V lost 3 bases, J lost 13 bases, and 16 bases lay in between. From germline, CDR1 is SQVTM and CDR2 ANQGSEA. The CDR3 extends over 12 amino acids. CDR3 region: CSVDLLQAIQFF. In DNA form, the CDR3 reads TGCAGCGTTGACCTATTGCAGGCTATTCAGTTCTTC.

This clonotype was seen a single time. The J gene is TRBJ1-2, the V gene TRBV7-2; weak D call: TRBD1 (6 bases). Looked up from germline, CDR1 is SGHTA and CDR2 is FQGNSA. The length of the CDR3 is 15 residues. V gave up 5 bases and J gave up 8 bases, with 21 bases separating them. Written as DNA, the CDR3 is TGTGCCAGCAGCATCAGGACAGAGGGCGTAGGGGGCTACACCTTC. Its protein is CASSIRTEGVGGYTF.

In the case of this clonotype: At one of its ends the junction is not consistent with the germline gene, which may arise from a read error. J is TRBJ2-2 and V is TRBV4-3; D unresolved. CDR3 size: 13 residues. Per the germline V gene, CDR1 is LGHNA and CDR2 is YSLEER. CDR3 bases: TGCGTCAGCAGCCAAGCAGACACTGGGGAGCTGTTTTTT. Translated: CVSSQADTGELFF.

The CDR3 is CSASRQGPKEETQYF. The CDR3 DNA follows: TGCAGTGCTTCCCGACAGGGCCCAAAAGAAGAGACCCAGTACTTC. The chain is built from TRBV20-1 and TRBJ2-5; TRBD1 aligns across 7 bases. CDR3 size: 15 residues. Trimming took 5 bases from V and 3 from J; bases not matched to a gene: 12. Germline lookup yields CDR1 DFQATT and CDR2 SNEGSKA (reference sequence).

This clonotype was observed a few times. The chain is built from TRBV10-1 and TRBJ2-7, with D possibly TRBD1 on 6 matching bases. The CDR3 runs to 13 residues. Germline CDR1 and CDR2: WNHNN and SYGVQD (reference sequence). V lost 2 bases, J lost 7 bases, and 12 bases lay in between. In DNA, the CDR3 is TGCGCCAGCAGTGAGGTAGAAGGGGGTGAGCAGTACTTC. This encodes CASSEVEGGEQYF.

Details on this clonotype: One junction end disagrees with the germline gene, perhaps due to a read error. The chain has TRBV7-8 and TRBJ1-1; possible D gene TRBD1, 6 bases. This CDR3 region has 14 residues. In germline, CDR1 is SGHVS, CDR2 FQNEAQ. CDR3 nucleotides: TGTGCCAGCAGCTTCGAAACAGGGAACCCTGAAGCTTTCTTT. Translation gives CASSFETGNPEAFF.

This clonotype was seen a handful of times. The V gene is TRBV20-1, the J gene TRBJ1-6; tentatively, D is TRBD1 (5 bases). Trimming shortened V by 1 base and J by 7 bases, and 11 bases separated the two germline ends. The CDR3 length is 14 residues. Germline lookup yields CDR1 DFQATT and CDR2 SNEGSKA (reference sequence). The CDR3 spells CSARGPGRNSPLHF. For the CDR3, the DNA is TGCAGTGCTAGAGGACCAGGGCGCAATTCACCCCTCCACTTT.

DNA for the CDR3: TGCGCCAGCAGTGACTCGAGACGAGCACAGGGGAACACCGGGGAGCTGTTTTTT. It codes for CASSDSRRAQGNTGELFF. The V and J genes are TRBV10-1 and TRBJ2-2; weak D call: TRBD1 (6 bases). Germline assignment: CDR1 WNHNN and CDR2 SYGVQD (reference sequence). V gave up 3 bases and J gave up 1 base, with 18 bases separating them. The CDR3 has 18 amino acids.

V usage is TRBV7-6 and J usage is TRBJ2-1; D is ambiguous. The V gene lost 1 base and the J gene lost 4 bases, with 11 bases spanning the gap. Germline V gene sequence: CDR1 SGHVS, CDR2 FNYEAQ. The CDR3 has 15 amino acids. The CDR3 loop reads CASSLVSATYNEQFF. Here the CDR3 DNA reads TGTGCCAGCAGCTTAGTATCTGCTACTTACAATGAGCAGTTCTTC.

CDR3 in amino acids: CASSSRGITETQYF. The DNA of the CDR3 is TGTGCCAGCAGCTCCAGAGGGATTACAGAGACCCAGTACTTC. The chain combines TRBV7-2 with TRBJ2-5, with D possibly matching TRBD2 (5 bases). Germline CDR1 is SGHTA and CDR2 is FQGNSA. V dropped 4 bases and J dropped 4 bases, with 13 bases sitting between them. The CDR3 loop spans 14 amino acids.

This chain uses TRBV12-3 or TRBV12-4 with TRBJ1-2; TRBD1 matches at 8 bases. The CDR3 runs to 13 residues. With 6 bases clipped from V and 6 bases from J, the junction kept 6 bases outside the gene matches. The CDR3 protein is CASRPDRENGYTF. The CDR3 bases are TGTGCCAGCAGACCGGACAGGGAAAATGGCTACACCTTC.

The CDR3 DNA sequence: TGTGCCAGCAGCTTATTTGACGGTAGCACAGATACGCAGTATTTT. Translation: CASSLFDGSTDTQYF. The chain has TRBV13 and TRBJ2-3; no clear D. This CDR3 has 15 residues. Germline loops: CDR1 PRHDT, CDR2 FYEKMQ (reference sequence). V gave up 2 bases and J gave up 0 bases, with 9 bases separating them.

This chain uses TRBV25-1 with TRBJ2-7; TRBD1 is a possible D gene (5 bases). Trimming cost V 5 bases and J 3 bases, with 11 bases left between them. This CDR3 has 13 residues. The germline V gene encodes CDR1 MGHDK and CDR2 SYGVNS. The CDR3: CASSTYTGYEQYF. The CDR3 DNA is TGTGCCAGCAGTACTTATACAGGCTACGAGCAGTACTTC.

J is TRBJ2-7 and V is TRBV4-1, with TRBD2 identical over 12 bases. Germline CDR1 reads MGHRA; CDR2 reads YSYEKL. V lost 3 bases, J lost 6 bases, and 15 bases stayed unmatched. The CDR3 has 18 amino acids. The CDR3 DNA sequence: TGCGCCAGCAGCCATGACCCTAGCGGGAGGGCGAAGGTAAGCGAGCAGTACTTC. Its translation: CASSHDPSGRAKVSEQYF.

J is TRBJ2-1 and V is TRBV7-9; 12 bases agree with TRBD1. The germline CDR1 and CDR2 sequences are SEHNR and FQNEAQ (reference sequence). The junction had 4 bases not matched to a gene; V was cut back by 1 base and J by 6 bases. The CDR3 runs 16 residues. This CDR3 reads CASSLGDRGRPNEQFF. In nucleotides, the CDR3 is TGTGCCAGCAGCTTAGGGGACAGGGGGCGCCCCAATGAGCAGTTCTTC.

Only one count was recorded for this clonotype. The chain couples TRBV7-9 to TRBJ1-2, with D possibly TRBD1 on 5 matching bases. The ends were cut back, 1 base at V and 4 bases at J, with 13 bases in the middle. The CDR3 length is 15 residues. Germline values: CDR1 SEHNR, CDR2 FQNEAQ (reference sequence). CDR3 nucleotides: TGTGCCAGCAGCTTAGAGGGTGGCAGGGCCTATGGCTACACCTTC. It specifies CASSLEGGRAYGYTF.

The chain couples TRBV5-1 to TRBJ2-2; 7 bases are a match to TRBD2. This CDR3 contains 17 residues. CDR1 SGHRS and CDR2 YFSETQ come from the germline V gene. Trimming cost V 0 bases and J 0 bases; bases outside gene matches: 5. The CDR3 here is CASSLEHLAANTGELFF. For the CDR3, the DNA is TGCGCCAGCAGCTTGGAACACCTAGCGGCGAACACCGGGGAGCTGTTTTTT.

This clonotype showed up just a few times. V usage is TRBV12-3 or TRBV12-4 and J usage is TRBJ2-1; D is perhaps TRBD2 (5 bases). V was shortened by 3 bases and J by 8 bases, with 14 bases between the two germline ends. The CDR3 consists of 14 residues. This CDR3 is CASSLMVGRDEQFF. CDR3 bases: TGTGCCAGCAGTTTGATGGTTGGGCGGGATGAGCAGTTCTTC.

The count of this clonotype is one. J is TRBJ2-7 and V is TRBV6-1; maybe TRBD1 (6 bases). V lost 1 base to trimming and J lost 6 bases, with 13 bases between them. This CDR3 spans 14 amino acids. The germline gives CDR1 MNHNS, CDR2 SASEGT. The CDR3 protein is CASSEGYGTPEQYF. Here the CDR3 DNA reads TGTGCCAGCAGTGAAGGGTACGGGACACCCGAGCAGTACTTC.

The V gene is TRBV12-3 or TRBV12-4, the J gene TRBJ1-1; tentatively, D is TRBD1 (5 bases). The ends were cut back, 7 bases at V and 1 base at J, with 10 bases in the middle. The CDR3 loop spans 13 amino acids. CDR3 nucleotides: TGTGCCAGCATCCTGGGACCGAACACTGAAGCTTTCTTT. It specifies CASILGPNTEAFF.

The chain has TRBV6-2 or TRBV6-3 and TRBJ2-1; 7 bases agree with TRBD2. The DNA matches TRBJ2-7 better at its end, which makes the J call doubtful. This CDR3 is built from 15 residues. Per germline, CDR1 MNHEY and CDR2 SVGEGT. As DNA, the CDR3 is TGTGCCAGCAGCCTCTGGAGCGGGGAGTACAATGAGCAGTACTTC. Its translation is CASSLWSGEYNEQYF.

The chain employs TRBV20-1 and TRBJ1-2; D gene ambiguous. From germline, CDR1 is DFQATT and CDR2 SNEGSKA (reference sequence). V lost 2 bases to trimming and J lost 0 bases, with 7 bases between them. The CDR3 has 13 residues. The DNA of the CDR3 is TGCAGTGCTAGAATAGTGGCTAACTATGGCTACACCTTC. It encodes CSARIVANYGYTF.

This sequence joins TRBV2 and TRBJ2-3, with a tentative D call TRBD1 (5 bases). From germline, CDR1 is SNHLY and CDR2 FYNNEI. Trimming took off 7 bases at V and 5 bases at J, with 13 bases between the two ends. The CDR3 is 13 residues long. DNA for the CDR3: TGTGCCAGCAAAACTGTAGGACAAGATACGCAGTATTTT. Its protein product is CASKTVGQDTQYF.

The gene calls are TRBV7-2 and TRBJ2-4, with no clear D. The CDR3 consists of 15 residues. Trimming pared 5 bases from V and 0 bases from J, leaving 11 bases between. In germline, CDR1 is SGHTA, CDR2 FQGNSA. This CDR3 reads CASSEDTLAKNIQYF. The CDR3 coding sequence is TGTGCCAGCAGCGAAGACACACTAGCCAAAAACATTCAGTACTTC.

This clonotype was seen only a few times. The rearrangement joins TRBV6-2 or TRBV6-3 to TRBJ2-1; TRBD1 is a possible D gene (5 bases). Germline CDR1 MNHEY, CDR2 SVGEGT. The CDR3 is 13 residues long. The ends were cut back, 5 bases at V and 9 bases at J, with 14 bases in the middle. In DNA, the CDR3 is TGTGCCAGCAGTAGCCAGGGCTCTAGTGAGCAGTTCTTC. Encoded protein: CASSSQGSSEQFF.

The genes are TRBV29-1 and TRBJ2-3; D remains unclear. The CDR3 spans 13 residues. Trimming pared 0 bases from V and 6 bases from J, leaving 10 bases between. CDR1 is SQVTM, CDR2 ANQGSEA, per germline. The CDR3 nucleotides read TGCAGCGTTGAAGATCGGCTGGGGGATACGCAGTATTTT. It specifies CSVEDRLGDTQYF.